This passage covers 28 T cell receptor beta chains from one sample sequenced in a study of T cells in Graves' hyperthyroidism and ophthalmopathy. Amplification targeted TCR beta CDR3 regions from RNA transcripts. During a first-round RT-PCR of the TCR CDR3, the HTBI primer set was used. TCRdb used MiXCR to reprocess the multiplex PCR reads, holding one entry per CDR3 protein. Of 450,000 to 500,000 distinct CDR3 sequences in the sample, about 22% were seen once. Sequencing was done on a sample of blood. These receptors were obtained from a woman aged 65 to 85 with Graves' ophthalmopathy.

This clonotype was observed a few times. The chain has TRBV20-1 and TRBJ1-1, with D possibly being TRBD1 (5 bases). Trimming removed 0 bases at V and 1 base at J, with 9 bases between. CDR3 length: 14 residues. In germline, CDR1 is DFQATT, CDR2 SNEGSKA (reference sequence). CDR3: CSARDGTANTEAFF. The CDR3 DNA follows: TGCAGTGCTAGAGATGGGACGGCGAACACTGAAGCTTTCTTT.

This clonotype showed up just a few times. The V and J genes are TRBV6-1 and TRBJ1-5; D gene ambiguous. The CDR3 length is 15 residues. Germline-derived CDR1 and CDR2 are MNHNS and SASEGT. The V gene lost 6 bases and the J gene lost 2 bases, with 14 bases spanning the gap. In nucleotides, the CDR3 is TGTGCCAGCAGCGGGATGGCGGACGGCAATCAGCCCCAGCATTTT. It yields the protein CASSGMADGNQPQHF.

This CDR3 reads CASSLAGCQQQFF. CDR3 nucleotides: TGTGCCAGCAGCCTAGCGGGGTGCCAACAGCAGTTCTTC. This chain connects TRBV2 to TRBJ2-1; 9 bases line up with TRBD2. V was clipped by 6 bases and J by 11 bases; unmatched bases: 8. Germline values: CDR1 SNHLY, CDR2 FYNNEI. The CDR3 contains 13 residues.

This clonotype has a handful of counts. V and J are TRBV7-9 and TRBJ2-7; D gene ambiguous. CDR1 and CDR2 (germline): SEHNR, FQNEAQ (reference sequence). Trimming shortened V by 0 bases and J by 3 bases, and 3 bases separated the two germline ends. The CDR3 spans 12 residues. The CDR3 coding sequence is TGTGCCAGCAGCTTAGCCCACTACGAGCAGTACTTC. Its protein is CASSLAHYEQYF.

The chain couples TRBV7-9 to TRBJ1-5; no firm D call. From germline, CDR1 is SEHNR and CDR2 FQNEAQ (reference sequence). The CDR3 spans 12 residues. The ends were cut back, 3 bases at V and 10 bases at J, with 10 bases in the middle. The CDR3 spells CASSFALGPQHF. The CDR3 nucleotides read TGTGCCAGCAGCTTCGCCTTGGGACCCCAGCATTTT. Full variable domain (outside the CDR3, taken from reference TRBV7-9 and TRBJ1-5): DTGVSQNPRHKITKRGQNVTFRCDPISEHNRLYWYRQTLGQGPEFLTYFQNEAQLEKSRLLSDRFSAERPKGSFSTLEIQRTEQGDSAMYLCASSFALGPQHFGDGTRLSIL.

The V and J genes are TRBV6-1 and TRBJ1-2, with 12 nucleotides matching TRBD1. Germline CDR1 is MNHNS and CDR2 is SASEGT. This CDR3 spans 15 amino acids. V lost 8 bases, J lost 5 bases, and 9 bases stayed unmatched. This CDR3 is CASQPGTGGDYGYTF. The CDR3 coding sequence is TGTGCCAGCCAACCAGGGACAGGGGGCGATTATGGCTACACCTTC.

The rearrangement uses TRBV6-1 and TRBJ2-5, with D possibly being TRBD1 (6 bases). The length of the CDR3 is 13 residues. Trimming stripped 4 bases from V and 5 bases from J, with 11 bases between. CDR1 is MNHNS, CDR2 SASEGT, per germline. CDR3 sequence: CASSVRQGETQYF. CDR3 nucleotides: TGTGCCAGCAGTGTGAGGCAGGGGGAGACCCAGTACTTC.

V usage is TRBV27 and J usage is TRBJ1-5; maybe TRBD1 (6 bases). This CDR3 comprises 15 residues. Germline V gives CDR1 MNHEY, CDR2 SMNVEV (reference sequence). Trimming shortened V by 3 bases and J by 7 bases, and 16 bases separated the two germline ends. The CDR3 spells CASSLGTSGAQPQHF. CDR3 coding DNA: TGTGCCAGCAGTTTGGGGACCTCGGGGGCACAGCCCCAGCATTTT.

The chain links TRBV5-6 to TRBJ1-5; no clear D gene. V lost 4 bases and J lost 7, with 9 bases in between. Germline V CDR1 and CDR2: SGHDT, YYEEEE. CDR3 length: 12 amino acids. CDR3 DNA sequence: TGTGCCAGCAGCGCCTACGGGCAGCCCCAGCATTTT. Amino acid sequence: CASSAYGQPQHF.

At least ten counts were recorded for this clonotype. The chain is built from TRBV12-3 or TRBV12-4 and TRBJ1-2; a weak D match, TRBD1 (6 bases). Trimming cost V 2 bases and J 3 bases, with 7 bases left between them. The CDR3 sequence is 13 residues long. This chain's CDR3 is CASSLRQDYGYTF. CDR3 DNA sequence: TGTGCCAGCAGTTTACGACAGGACTATGGCTACACCTTC.

The rearrangement uses TRBV29-1 and TRBJ2-2; D is ambiguous. In germline, CDR1 is SQVTM, CDR2 ANQGSEA. V lost 2 bases to trimming and J lost 3 bases, with 4 bases between them. The CDR3 is 12 amino acids. The chain's CDR3 is CSVEPHTGELFF. The CDR3 DNA follows: TGCAGCGTTGAACCACACACCGGGGAGCTGTTTTTT.

This chain connects TRBV6-1 to TRBJ1-1; D is uncertain. V lost 7 bases to trimming and J lost 2 bases, with 2 bases between them. This CDR3 is 10 amino acids long. The germline V gene encodes CDR1 MNHNS and CDR2 SASEGT. The CDR3 here is CASKNTEAFF. In DNA form, the CDR3 reads TGTGCCAGCAAAAACACTGAAGCTTTCTTT.

The chain recombines TRBV9 with TRBJ2-7; D gene ambiguous. The CDR3 length is 16 residues. Trimming stripped 3 bases from V and 2 bases from J, with 18 bases between. Germline lookup yields CDR1 SGDLS and CDR2 YYNGEE. CDR3 sequence: CASSDPCIVWTYEQYF. The DNA for the CDR3 is TGTGCCAGCAGCGACCCCTGTATCGTCTGGACCTACGAGCAGTACTTC.

This clonotype was counted many times. The chain combines TRBV3-1 with TRBJ2-7; the D gene is possibly TRBD2 (7 bases). This CDR3 has 14 residues. Germline V CDR1 and CDR2: LGHDT, YNNKEL (reference sequence). V was shortened by 4 bases and J by 5 bases, with 15 bases between the two germline ends. CDR3 DNA: TGTGCCAGCAGCCCCCGTGGGGGGGCCCACGAGCAGTACTTC. It codes for CASSPRGGAHEQYF.

There are a few counts of this clonotype. The rearrangement links TRBV3-1 to TRBJ2-5, with TRBD2 matching 9 bases. Unmatched junction bases numbered 13, after V lost 6 bases and J lost 5 bases. CDR3 size: 16 residues. The V gene's germline CDR1 is LGHDT and CDR2 YNNKEL (reference sequence). CDR3 in DNA: TGTGCCAGCAGTTCTTGGGGTAGCGGGAGTTTGGAGACCCAGTACTTC. Translation: CASSSWGSGSLETQYF.

This clonotype has a single count. The rearrangement joins TRBV19 to TRBJ2-2; either TRBD1 or TRBD2 may supply D (5 bases each). Germline loops: CDR1 LNHDA, CDR2 SQIVND (reference sequence). Trimming cost V 7 bases and J 5 bases, with 14 bases left between them. This CDR3 contains 14 residues. The CDR3 loop is CASKRGLGTGELFF. CDR3 DNA sequence: TGTGCCAGTAAACGGGGCTTGGGGACCGGGGAGCTGTTTTTT.

The chain is built from TRBV7-9 and TRBJ1-1; D unresolved. V lost 5 bases and J 8 bases, leaving 9 bases between the germline ends. Germline loops: CDR1 SEHNR, CDR2 FQNEAQ (reference sequence). This CDR3 has 11 residues. The chain's CDR3 is CASSQITEAFF. CDR3 bases: TGTGCCAGCAGCCAGATTACAGAAGCTTTCTTT.

This clonotype was seen at least ten times. The rearrangement links TRBV2 to TRBJ2-1; D is ambiguous. The V and J ends lost 8 bases and 4 bases respectively, with 15 bases between them. Per germline, CDR1 SNHLY and CDR2 FYNNEI. The CDR3 spans 14 residues. The CDR3 protein is CASVAGSPYNEQFF. The CDR3 region has the DNA TGTGCCAGCGTAGCTGGAAGCCCTTACAATGAGCAGTTCTTC.

This chain connects TRBV19 to TRBJ1-5; D perhaps matches TRBD1 (5 bases). CDR3 size: 15 residues. The V end was cut by 0 bases, the J end by 0 bases, with 6 bases between. Per the germline V gene, CDR1 is LNHDA and CDR2 is SQIVND (reference sequence). CDR3 sequence (DNA): TGTGCCAGTAGTATAGAGACAGTTAGCAATCAGCCCCAGCATTTT. Its protein product is CASSIETVSNQPQHF.

The gene calls are TRBV30 and TRBJ1-3; D unclear. The germline CDR1 and CDR2 sequences are GTSNPN and SVGIG (reference sequence). The CDR3 covers 12 residues. CDR3 protein: CAFLETGNTIYF. The CDR3 DNA is TGTGCGTTTTTGGAGACTGGAAACACCATATATTTT.

The chain joins TRBV30 to TRBJ2-2; 8 bases are a match to TRBD2. CDR3 length equals 11 residues. Germline V gene sequence: CDR1 GTSNPN, CDR2 SVGIG (reference sequence). CDR3 nucleotide sequence: TGTGCGCGGGGGGTCACCGGGGAGCTGTTTTTT. Its translation: CARGVTGELFF.

This clonotype showed up just a few times. This chain uses TRBV7-2 with TRBJ2-1; D gene uncertain. Between the trimmed V and J ends, which lost 0 bases and 6 bases, there was a span of 9 bases. Looked up from germline, CDR1 is SGHTA and CDR2 is FQGNSA. The CDR3 is 14 residues long. The CDR3 DNA is TGTGCCAGCAGCTTAGCGCGTCCTTTCAATGAGCAGTTCTTC. It encodes CASSLARPFNEQFF.

This clonotype has a handful of counts. V and J are TRBV29-1 and TRBJ1-2; no reliable D call. V lost 4 bases and J 4 bases, leaving 16 bases between the germline ends. CDR3 size: 14 residues. CDR1 is SQVTM, CDR2 ANQGSEA, per germline. The CDR3 sequence is CSVGYRQKVYGYTF. The CDR3 coding sequence is TGCAGCGTTGGATATCGGCAGAAAGTCTATGGCTACACCTTC.

The rearrangement joins TRBV20-1 to TRBJ2-1, with 15 nucleotides matching TRBD2. Germline V gene lookup returns CDR1 DFQATT and CDR2 SNEGSKA (reference sequence). The CDR3 runs 18 residues. Trimming removed 6 bases from V and 0 bases from J; junction bases left unmatched: 9. This CDR3 is CSAPLGTSGRSSYNEQFF. The DNA for the CDR3 is TGCAGTGCCCCACTCGGGACTAGCGGGAGGAGCTCCTACAATGAGCAGTTCTTC.

This clonotype was observed a few times. V and J are TRBV28 and TRBJ2-1; 11 nucleotides align to TRBD2. Germline assignment: CDR1 MDHEN and CDR2 SYDVKM. V was pared by 4 bases and J by 8 bases, with 7 bases of the junction left unmatched. The CDR3 loop spans 15 amino acids. This CDR3 reads CASSSGTSGTDEQFF. The DNA of the CDR3 is TGTGCCAGCAGTTCCGGGACTAGCGGAACCGATGAGCAGTTCTTC.

V is TRBV18 and J is TRBJ2-7; D unresolved. The CDR3 is 13 residues long. CDR1 and CDR2 (germline): KGHSH, LQKENI. V was clipped by 6 bases and J by 6 bases, with 15 bases between them. CDR3 nucleotides: TGTGCCAGCTCCTCAGACTGGGTCGGCGAGCAGTACTTC. The encoded protein is CASSSDWVGEQYF.

The chain links TRBV3-1 to TRBJ2-4, with D perhaps TRBD1 (7 bases). V lost 1 base and J 6 bases, leaving 16 bases between the germline ends. CDR1 is LGHDT, CDR2 YNNKEL, per germline (reference sequence). CDR3 length equals 16 residues. The CDR3 protein is CASSQALLAGGNIQYF. The CDR3 DNA reads TGTGCCAGCAGCCAAGCTTTACTAGCAGGGGGAAACATTCAGTACTTC.

The chain couples TRBV28 to TRBJ2-6; D is perhaps TRBD1 (5 bases). Germline-derived CDR1 and CDR2 are MDHEN and SYDVKM. CDR3 length equals 14 residues. V lost 2 bases and J 9 bases, leaving 11 bases between the germline ends. DNA for the CDR3: TGTGCCAGCAGTTTAACCCAGGGCGGCAACGTCCTGACTTTC. It is translated as CASSLTQGGNVLTF.